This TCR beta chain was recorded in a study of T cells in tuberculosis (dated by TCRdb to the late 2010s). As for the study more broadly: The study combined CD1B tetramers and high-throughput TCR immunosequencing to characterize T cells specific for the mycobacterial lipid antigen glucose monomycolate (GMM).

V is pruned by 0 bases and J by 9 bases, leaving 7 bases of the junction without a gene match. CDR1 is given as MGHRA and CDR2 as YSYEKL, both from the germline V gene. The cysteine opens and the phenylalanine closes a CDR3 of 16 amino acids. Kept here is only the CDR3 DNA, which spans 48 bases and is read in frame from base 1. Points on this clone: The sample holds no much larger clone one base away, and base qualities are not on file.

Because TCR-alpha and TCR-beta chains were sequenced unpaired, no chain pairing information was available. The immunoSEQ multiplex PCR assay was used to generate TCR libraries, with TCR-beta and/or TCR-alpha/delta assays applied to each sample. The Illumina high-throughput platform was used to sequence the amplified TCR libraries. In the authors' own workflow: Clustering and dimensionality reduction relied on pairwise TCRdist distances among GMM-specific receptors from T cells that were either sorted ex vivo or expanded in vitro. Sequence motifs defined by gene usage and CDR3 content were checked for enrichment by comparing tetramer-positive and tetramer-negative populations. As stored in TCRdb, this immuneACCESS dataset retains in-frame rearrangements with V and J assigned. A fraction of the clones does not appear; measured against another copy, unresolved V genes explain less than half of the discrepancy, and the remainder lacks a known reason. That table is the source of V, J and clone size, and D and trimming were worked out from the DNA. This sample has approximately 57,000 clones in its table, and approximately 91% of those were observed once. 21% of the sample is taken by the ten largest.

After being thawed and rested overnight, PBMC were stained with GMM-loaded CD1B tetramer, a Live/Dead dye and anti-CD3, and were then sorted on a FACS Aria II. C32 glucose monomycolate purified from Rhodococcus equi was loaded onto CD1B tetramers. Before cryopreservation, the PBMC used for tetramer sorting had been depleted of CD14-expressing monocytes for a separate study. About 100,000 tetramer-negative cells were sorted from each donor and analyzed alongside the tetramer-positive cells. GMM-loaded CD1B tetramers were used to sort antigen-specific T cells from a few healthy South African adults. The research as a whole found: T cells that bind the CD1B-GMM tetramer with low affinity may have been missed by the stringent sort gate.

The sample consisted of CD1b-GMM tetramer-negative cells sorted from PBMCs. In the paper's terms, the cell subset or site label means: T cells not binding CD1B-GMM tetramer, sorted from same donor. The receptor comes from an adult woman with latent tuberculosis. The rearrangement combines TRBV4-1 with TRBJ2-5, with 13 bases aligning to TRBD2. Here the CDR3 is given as CASSQDIGLAGVPQYF. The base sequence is TGCGCCAGCAGCCAAGATATCGGACTAGCGGGGGTTCCCCAGTACTTC.